Here is one TCR beta chain with its context. Per the germline V gene, CDR1 is LNHDA and CDR2 is SQIVND (reference sequence). Trimming stripped 3 bases from V and 5 bases from J, with 11 bases between. This CDR3 is built from 14 residues. This sample was included in a study of blood T cell repertoires in COVID-19. The Seattle site enrolled patients during active infection and followed them longitudinally. Method: immunoSEQ multiplex PCR; TCRdb's copy keeps in-frame clones and lacks some. Counted here are about 240,000 clones, around 81% occurring once; the ten biggest clones make up 6.5% to 9.5%. This receptor was taken from an elderly woman with COVID-19, enrolled during active disease. The chain uses TRBV19 and TRBJ1-5; D possibly corresponds to TRBD1 (5 bases). The sequencing input was peripheral blood. CDR3 nucleotide sequence: TGTGCCAGTAGTATCTCGGCGGGGGATCAGCCCCAGCATTTT. Protein: CASSISAGDQPQHF.